Shown below are 21 T cell receptor beta chains from a single sample sequenced in a study of blood T cells in healthy people across ages. The second PCR ran about 6 to 11 cycles with a sample-barcoded 5' primer and J-beta primers. TCRdb re-analysed the 5' RACE reads in MiXCR, keeping a single row per CDR3 protein. The table lists about 690,000 distinct CDR3 sequences, 40% to 45% of them singletons. The sample taken for sequencing was blood. The source is a man of 80 years or more in good health.

This clonotype occurred many times. The chain couples TRBV2 to TRBJ2-5, with D unresolved. Germline assignment: CDR1 SNHLY and CDR2 FYNNEI. This CDR3 has 11 amino acids. Trimming took off 9 bases at V and 5 bases at J, with 10 bases between the two ends. CDR3 region: CARMKFETQYF. The CDR3 DNA is TGTGCCAGAATGAAGTTCGAGACCCAGTACTTC.

The J gene is TRBJ1-1, the V gene TRBV12-3 or TRBV12-4; D unresolved. The V end lost 5 bases, the J end lost 3 bases, and 13 bases lay between the germline ends. CDR3 length: 14 amino acids. The CDR3 region has the DNA TGTGCCAGCAGTATAGGAGTGAAGGACACTGAAGCTTTCTTT. It encodes CASSIGVKDTEAFF.

V is TRBV6-5 and J is TRBJ2-5; TRBD2 matches at 8 bases. The CDR3 sequence is 15 residues long. J lost 3 bases, V lost 6 bases, and 9 bases had no gene match. In germline, CDR1 is MNHEY, CDR2 SVGAGI. The CDR3: CASRPVGSGKETQYF. CDR3 in DNA: TGTGCCAGCAGACCAGTGGGTAGCGGGAAAGAGACCCAGTACTTC.

The chain has TRBV6-2 or TRBV6-3 and TRBJ2-7, with 7 bases that match TRBD1. CDR1 and CDR2 from the germline V gene are MNHEY and SVGEGT. The CDR3 contains 15 residues. Germline trimming cut 2 bases from V and 5 bases from J; bases unmatched to any gene: 9. The CDR3 is CASSYTTGYHHEQYF. Written as DNA, the CDR3 is TGTGCCAGCAGTTACACGACAGGGTATCACCACGAGCAGTACTTC.

J is TRBJ2-5 and V is TRBV28; the match to TRBD1 covers 10 bases. The better agreement between TRBJ2-7 and the DNA end casts doubt on the J call. CDR1 MDHEN and CDR2 SYDVKM come from the germline V gene. This CDR3 has 15 residues. In nucleotides, the CDR3 is TGTGCCAGCAGTTCGGGCGGGACAGGGGCGTGCGAGCAGTACTTC. This sequence encodes CASSSGGTGACEQYF.

V gene TRBV4-2 combines with J gene TRBJ2-2; 13 positions agree with TRBD2. CDR1 and CDR2 from the germline V gene are LGHNA and YNFKEQ. The CDR3 covers 16 residues. The V segment lost 4 bases and the J segment 3 bases; nucleotides outside the gene matches: 2. The CDR3 reads CASSPTSGGDTGELFF. CDR3 nucleotide sequence: TGTGCCAGCAGCCCTACTAGCGGGGGGGACACCGGGGAGCTGTTTTTT.

The chain couples TRBV7-2 to TRBJ1-4; D is undetermined. There are 15 residues in the CDR3. Trimming took off 1 base at V and 6 bases at J, with 12 bases between the two ends. CDR1 SGHTA and CDR2 FQGNSA come from the germline V gene. In nucleotides, the CDR3 is TGTGCCAGCAGCTTAGATGGAGGAAACGATGAAAAACTGTTTTTT. This sequence encodes CASSLDGGNDEKLFF.

The chain joins TRBV3-1 to TRBJ2-7; D may be TRBD2 (5 bases). V dropped 5 bases and J dropped 3 bases, with 17 bases sitting between them. The CDR3 is 15 amino acids. In germline, CDR1 is LGHDT, CDR2 YNNKEL (reference sequence). In nucleotides, the CDR3 is TGTGCCAGCAGCTTCGGCGGCCTAGCTAACTACGAGCAGTACTTC. It is translated as CASSFGGLANYEQYF.

This clonotype has more than one count but fewer than ten. The rearrangement links TRBV15 to TRBJ2-5; 9 nucleotides agree with TRBD2. The germline V gene encodes CDR1 LNHNV and CDR2 YYDKDF (reference sequence). The CDR3 has 19 amino acids. V dropped 0 bases and J dropped 2; count of bases not matched to a gene: 13. The CDR3 loop is CATSRDSVSRLAGQETQYF. The CDR3 bases are TGTGCCACCAGCAGAGATTCTGTATCCCGGCTAGCGGGGCAAGAGACCCAGTACTTC.

This chain connects TRBV7-2 to TRBJ2-3, with D perhaps TRBD2 (7 bases). The CDR3 consists of 13 residues. Trimming left V 10 bases short and J 0 bases short, with 11 bases between. CDR1 is SGHTA and CDR2 is FQGNSA in the germline V gene. CDR3 bases: TGTGCCACAAGGGGGGGGAGCACAGATACGCAGTATTTT. Translated: CATRGGSTDTQYF.

This clonotype was found a few times. The J gene is TRBJ2-5, the V gene TRBV3-1, with 8 bases identical to TRBD2. The ends lost 0 bases at V and 3 bases at J; junction bases unmatched: 0. Germline V gives CDR1 LGHDT, CDR2 YNNKEL (reference sequence). The CDR3 length is 14 residues. The CDR3 DNA follows: TGTGCCAGCAGCCAAGAACTAGCGGAAGAGACCCAGTACTTC. This translates into CASSQELAEETQYF.

This clonotype has only a few counts. The chain employs TRBV6-2 or TRBV6-3 and TRBJ2-1, with 7 bases fitting TRBD1. CDR3 size: 19 residues. Unmatched junction bases numbered 21, after V lost 2 bases and J lost 8 bases. Germline values: CDR1 MNHEY, CDR2 SVGEGT. The CDR3, as DNA: TGTGCCAGCAGTTACAAGAGGCCCATAAGTCAGGGGGAAGTCTATGAGCAGTTCTTC. Encoded protein: CASSYKRPISQGEVYEQFF.

This clonotype was seen many times. The chain recombines TRBV27 with TRBJ2-6; 9 bases are a match to TRBD1. Trimming took 5 bases from V and 0 from J; bases not matched to a gene: 14. The CDR3 spans 20 residues. The germline V gene encodes CDR1 MNHEY and CDR2 SMNVEV (reference sequence). CDR3 sequence: CASSPRTGVLLHSGANVLTF. CDR3 nucleotide sequence: TGTGCCAGCAGTCCCCGGACAGGGGTCCTACTACACTCTGGGGCCAACGTCCTGACTTTC. Using reference TRBV27 and TRBJ2-6 for the parts outside the CDR3, the full variable domain is EAQVTQNPRYLITVTGKKLTVTCSQNMNHEYMSWYRQDPGLGLRQIYYSMNVEVTDKGDVPEGYKVSRKEKRNFPLILESPSPNQTSLYFCASSPRTGVLLHSGANVLTFGAGSRLTVL.

The CDR3 protein is CASSLMRLRETQYF. The CDR3 nucleotides are TGTGCCAGCAGCTTAATGAGGTTACGGGAGACCCAGTACTTC. V gene TRBV13 combines with J gene TRBJ2-5, with D uncertain. This CDR3 is built from 14 residues. Deletions cut 2 bases from V and 5 bases from J, with 12 bases between. The germline V gene has CDR1 PRHDT and CDR2 FYEKMQ (reference sequence).

The sample holds a few counts of this clonotype. The chain links TRBV24-1 to TRBJ2-1, with 7 positions matching TRBD2. The CDR3 runs to 14 residues. Losses at the gene ends were 6 bases for V and 7 bases for J; bases not matched to a gene: 8. The germline V gene has CDR1 KGHDR and CDR2 SFDVKD. In DNA, the CDR3 is TGTGCCACCAGTAGGCCTAGCGGAGGGAATGAGCAGTTCTTC. This gives the protein CATSRPSGGNEQFF.

This clonotype came up a few times. The rearrangement joins TRBV7-2 to TRBJ2-1, with unresolved D. CDR1 is SGHTA, CDR2 FQGNSA, per germline. V was pared by 5 bases and J by 7 bases, with 15 bases between. CDR3 length: 14 amino acids. The DNA of the CDR3 is TGTGCCAGCAGCCCACAGACTCGACATAATGAGCAGTTCTTC. It codes for CASSPQTRHNEQFF.

The chain recombines TRBV6-2 or TRBV6-3 with TRBJ1-1; D is uncertain. V lost 2 bases, J lost 4 bases, and 8 bases lay in between. The CDR3 has 13 amino acids. Germline V CDR1 and CDR2: MNHEY, SVGEGT. The CDR3 DNA reads as TGTGCCAGCAGTTACGAAGCGGGCACTGAAGCTTTCTTT. Amino acid sequence: CASSYEAGTEAFF.

The chain links TRBV18 to TRBJ1-5; D is undetermined. The length of the CDR3 is 14 residues. Germline assignment: CDR1 KGHSH and CDR2 LQKENI. V lost 4 bases and J lost 4, with 11 bases in between. The CDR3 here is CASSLPGPNQPQHF. As DNA, the CDR3 is TGTGCCAGCTCACTACCGGGCCCTAATCAGCCCCAGCATTTT.

This clonotype turned up a few times. The CDR3 DNA sequence: TGTGCCAGCAGCGGCAGGGCCCAGAACACTGAAGCTTTCTTT. It translates to CASSGRAQNTEAFF. The rearrangement links TRBV21-1 to TRBJ1-1. TRBV21-1 is tagged as a pseudogene. This CDR3 contains 14 residues.

The V call is TRBV10-2, the J call TRBJ2-5, with D perhaps given as TRBD1 or TRBD2 (5 bases each). Trimming took off 3 bases at V and 3 bases at J, with 14 bases between the two ends. The CDR3 covers 15 residues. Germline CDR1 is WSHSY and CDR2 is SAAADI. The CDR3, as DNA: TGCGCCAGCAGTGACCCCAGCATGGGGGAAGAGACCCAGTACTTC. Amino acid sequence: CASSDPSMGEETQYF.

This clonotype was counted a few times. A junction end diverges from the germline sequence, so it may reflect a read error. V usage is TRBV5-1 and J usage is TRBJ1-2; D perhaps matches TRBD1 (6 bases). Germline lookup yields CDR1 SGHRS and CDR2 YFSETQ. The CDR3 contains 13 residues. The DNA for the CDR3 is TGTGCCAGCAGCTTGGGACACAACTATGGCTACACCTTC. This translates into CASSLGHNYGYTF.